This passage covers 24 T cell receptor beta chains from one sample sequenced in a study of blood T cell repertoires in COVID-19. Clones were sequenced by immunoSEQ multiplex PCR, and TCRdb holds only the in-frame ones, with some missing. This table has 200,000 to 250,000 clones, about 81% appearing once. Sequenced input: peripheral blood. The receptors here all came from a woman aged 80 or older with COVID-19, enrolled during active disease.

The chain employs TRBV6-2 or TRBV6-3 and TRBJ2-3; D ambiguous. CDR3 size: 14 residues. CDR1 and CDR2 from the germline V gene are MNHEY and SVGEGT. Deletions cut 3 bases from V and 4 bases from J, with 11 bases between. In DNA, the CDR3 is TGTGCCAGCAGTTATTCCCCCAGCGCAGATACGCAGTATTTT. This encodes CASSYSPSADTQYF.

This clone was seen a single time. CDR3 bases: TGTGCCAGTAGTCCCCCGGGACAGGGGGCGCGCGGCTACACCTTC. Translation gives CASSPPGQGARGYTF. V usage is TRBV19 and J usage is TRBJ1-2, with 12 bases fitting TRBD1. The CDR3 is 15 amino acids. Germline-derived CDR1 and CDR2 are LNHDA and SQIVND (reference sequence). Trimming took 5 bases from V and 8 from J; bases not matched to a gene: 9.

CDR3 coding DNA: TGCAGCGTCCGGGACACCCTCGTGAGAAATGAGCAGTTCTTC. Its protein is CSVRDTLVRNEQFF. J is TRBJ2-1 and V is TRBV29-1, with a possible D match to TRBD1 (6 bases). V was clipped by 6 bases and J by 7 bases, with 19 bases between them. CDR3 size: 14 residues. Germline loops: CDR1 SQVTM, CDR2 ANQGSEA.

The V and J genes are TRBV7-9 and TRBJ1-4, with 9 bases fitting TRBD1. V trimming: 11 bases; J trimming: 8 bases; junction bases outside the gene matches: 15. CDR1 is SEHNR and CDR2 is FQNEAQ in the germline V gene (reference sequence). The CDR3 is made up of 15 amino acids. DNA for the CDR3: TGTGCCCCCGAGAGGATACAGGGGGCGCCCGAAAAACTGTTTTTT. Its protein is CAPERIQGAPEKLFF.

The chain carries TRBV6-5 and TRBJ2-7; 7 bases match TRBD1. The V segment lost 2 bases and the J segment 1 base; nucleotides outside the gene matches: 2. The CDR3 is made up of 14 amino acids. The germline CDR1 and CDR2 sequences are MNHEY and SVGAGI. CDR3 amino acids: CASSYGQASYEQYF. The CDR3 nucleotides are TGTGCCAGCAGTTACGGACAGGCGTCCTACGAGCAGTACTTC.

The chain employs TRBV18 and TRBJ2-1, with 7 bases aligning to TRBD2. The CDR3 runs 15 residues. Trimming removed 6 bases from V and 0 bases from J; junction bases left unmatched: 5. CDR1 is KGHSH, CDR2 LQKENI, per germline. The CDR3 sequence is CASSLLAASYNEQFF. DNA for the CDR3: TGTGCCAGCTCTCTCCTAGCGGCCTCCTACAATGAGCAGTTCTTC. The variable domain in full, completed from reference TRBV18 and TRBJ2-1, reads NAGVMQNPRHLVRRRGQEARLRCSPMKGHSHVYWYRQLPEEGLKFMVYLQKENIIDESGMPKERFSAEFPKEGPSILRIQQVVRGDSAAYFCASSLLAASYNEQFFGPGTRLTVL.

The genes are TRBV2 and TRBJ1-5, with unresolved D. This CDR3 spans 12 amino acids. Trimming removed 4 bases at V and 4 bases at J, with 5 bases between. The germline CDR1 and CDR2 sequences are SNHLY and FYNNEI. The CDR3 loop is CASSGGNQPQHF. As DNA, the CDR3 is TGTGCCAGCAGTGGAGGGAATCAGCCCCAGCATTTT.

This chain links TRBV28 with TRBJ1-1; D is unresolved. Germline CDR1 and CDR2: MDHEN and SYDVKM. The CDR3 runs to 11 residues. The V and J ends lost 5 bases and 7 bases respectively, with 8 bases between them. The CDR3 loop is CASSLRDEAFF. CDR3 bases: TGTGCCAGCAGTCTAAGAGATGAAGCTTTCTTT. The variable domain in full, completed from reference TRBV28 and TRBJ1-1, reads DVKVTQSSRYLVKRTGEKVFLECVQDMDHENMFWYRQDPGLGLRLIYFSYDVKMKEKGDIPEGYSVSREKKERFSLILESASTNQTSMYLCASSLRDEAFFGQGTRLTVV.

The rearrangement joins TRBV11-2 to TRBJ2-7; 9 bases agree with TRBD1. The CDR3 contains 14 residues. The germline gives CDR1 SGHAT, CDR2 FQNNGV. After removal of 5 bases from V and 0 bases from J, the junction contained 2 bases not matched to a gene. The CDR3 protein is CASSRDRASYEQYF. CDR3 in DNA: TGTGCCAGCAGCCGGGACAGGGCCTCCTACGAGCAGTACTTC.

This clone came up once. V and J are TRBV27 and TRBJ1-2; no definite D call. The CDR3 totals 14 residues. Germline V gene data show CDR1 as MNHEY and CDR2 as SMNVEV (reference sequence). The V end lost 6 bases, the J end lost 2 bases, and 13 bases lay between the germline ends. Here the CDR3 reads CASSGSIANYGYTF. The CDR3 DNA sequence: TGTGCCAGCAGCGGGTCAATAGCCAACTATGGCTACACCTTC.

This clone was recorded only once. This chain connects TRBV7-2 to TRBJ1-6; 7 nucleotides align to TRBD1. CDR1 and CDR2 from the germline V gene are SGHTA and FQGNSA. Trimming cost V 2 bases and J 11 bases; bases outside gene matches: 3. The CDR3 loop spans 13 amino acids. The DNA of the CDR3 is TGTGCCAGCAGCTTACACAGGGGAACACCCCTCCACTTT. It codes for CASSLHRGTPLHF.

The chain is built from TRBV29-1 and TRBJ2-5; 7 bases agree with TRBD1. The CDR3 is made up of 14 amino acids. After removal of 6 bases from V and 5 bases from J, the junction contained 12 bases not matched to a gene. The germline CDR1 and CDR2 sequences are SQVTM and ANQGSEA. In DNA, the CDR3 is TGCAGCGTCCAACTTTCACAGGGGCGGGAGACCCAGTACTTC. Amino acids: CSVQLSQGRETQYF.

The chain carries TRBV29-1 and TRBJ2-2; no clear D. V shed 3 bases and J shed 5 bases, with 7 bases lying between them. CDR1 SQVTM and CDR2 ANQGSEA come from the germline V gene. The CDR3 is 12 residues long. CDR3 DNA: TGCAGCGTTGAGGGCCCGACCGGGGAGCTGTTTTTT. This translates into CSVEGPTGELFF.

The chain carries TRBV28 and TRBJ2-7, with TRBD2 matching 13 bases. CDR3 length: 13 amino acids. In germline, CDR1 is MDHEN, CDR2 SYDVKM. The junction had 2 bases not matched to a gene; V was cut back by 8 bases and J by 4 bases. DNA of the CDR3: TGTGCCAGCGTACTAGCGGGAGGGTACGAGCAGTACTTC. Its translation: CASVLAGGYEQYF.

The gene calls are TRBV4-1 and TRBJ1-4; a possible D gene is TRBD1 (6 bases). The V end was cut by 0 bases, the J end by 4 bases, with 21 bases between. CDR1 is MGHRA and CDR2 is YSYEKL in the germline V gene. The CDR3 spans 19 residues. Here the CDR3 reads CASSQDWHRSTGHNEKLFF. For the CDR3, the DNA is TGCGCCAGCAGCCAAGATTGGCATAGGTCGACAGGACATAATGAAAAACTGTTTTTT.

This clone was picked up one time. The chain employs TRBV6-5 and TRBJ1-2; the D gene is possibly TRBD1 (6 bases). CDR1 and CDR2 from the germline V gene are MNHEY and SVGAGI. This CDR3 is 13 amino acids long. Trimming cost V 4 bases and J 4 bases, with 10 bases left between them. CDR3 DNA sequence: TGTGCCAGCAGTTCAAGGGGGGGCTATGGCTACACCTTC. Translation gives CASSSRGGYGYTF.

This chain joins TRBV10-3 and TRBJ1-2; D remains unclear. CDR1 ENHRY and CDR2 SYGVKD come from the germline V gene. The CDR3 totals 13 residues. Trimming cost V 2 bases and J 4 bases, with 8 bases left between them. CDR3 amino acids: CAISEGRGYGYTF. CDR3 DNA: TGTGCCATCAGTGAGGGTCGGGGCTATGGCTACACCTTC.

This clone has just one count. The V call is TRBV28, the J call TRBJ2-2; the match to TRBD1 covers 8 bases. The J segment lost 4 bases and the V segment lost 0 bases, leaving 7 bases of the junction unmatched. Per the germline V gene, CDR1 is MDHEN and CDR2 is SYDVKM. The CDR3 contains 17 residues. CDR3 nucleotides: TGTGCCAGCAGTTTATGGCAGGGGGCCATGGGCACCGGGGAGCTGTTTTTT. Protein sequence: CASSLWQGAMGTGELFF.

CDR3 DNA: TGTGCCAGCTCCCGAGAGGGGGCCGAAAAACTGTTTTTT. This encodes CASSREGAEKLFF. The chain joins TRBV6-5 to TRBJ1-4, with 7 bases identical to TRBD1. Germline V gene data show CDR1 as MNHEY and CDR2 as SVGAGI. The J segment lost 8 bases and the V segment lost 8 bases, leaving 8 bases of the junction unmatched. The CDR3 is 13 amino acids.

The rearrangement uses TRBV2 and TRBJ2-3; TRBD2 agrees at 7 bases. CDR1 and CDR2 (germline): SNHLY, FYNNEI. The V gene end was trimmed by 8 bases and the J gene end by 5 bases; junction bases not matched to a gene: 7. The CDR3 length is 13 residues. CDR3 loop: CASGREMGDTQYF. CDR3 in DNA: TGTGCCAGCGGGCGGGAGATGGGAGATACGCAGTATTTT.

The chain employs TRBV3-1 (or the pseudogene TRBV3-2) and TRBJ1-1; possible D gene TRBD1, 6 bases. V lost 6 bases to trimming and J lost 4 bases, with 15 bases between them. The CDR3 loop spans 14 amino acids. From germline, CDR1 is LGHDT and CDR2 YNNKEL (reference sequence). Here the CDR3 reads CASSTRQVSTEAFF. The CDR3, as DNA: TGTGCCAGCAGTACCCGACAGGTTAGCACTGAAGCTTTCTTT.

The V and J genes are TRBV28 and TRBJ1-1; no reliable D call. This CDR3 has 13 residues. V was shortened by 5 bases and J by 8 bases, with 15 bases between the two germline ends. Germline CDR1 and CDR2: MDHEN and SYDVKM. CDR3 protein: CASSNVRVSEAFF. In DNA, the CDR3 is TGTGCCAGCAGTAACGTACGGGTCTCCGAAGCTTTCTTT.

The CDR3 nucleotides read TGTGCCAGCTCACGCCTAGCGGGGGTCTCCCTCTCCTACGAGCAGTACTTC. Encoded protein: CASSRLAGVSLSYEQYF. V is TRBV18 and J is TRBJ2-7; 10 bases are shared with TRBD2. This CDR3 has 17 amino acids. With 4 bases clipped from V and 0 bases from J, the junction kept 9 bases outside the gene matches. CDR1 and CDR2 from the germline V gene are KGHSH and LQKENI.

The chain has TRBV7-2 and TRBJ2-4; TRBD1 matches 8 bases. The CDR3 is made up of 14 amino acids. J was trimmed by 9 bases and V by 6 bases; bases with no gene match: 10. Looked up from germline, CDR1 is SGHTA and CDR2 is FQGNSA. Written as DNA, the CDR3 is TGTGCCAGCAGTCGCACAGGGGGTGTAAGCATTCAGTACTTC. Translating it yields CASSRTGGVSIQYF.